These 20 T cell receptor beta chains came from one sample sequenced in a study of identical twins (dated by TCRdb to about 2016). The library was produced with 5' RACE. Sequencing was performed on an Illumina HiSeq 2000. In TCRdb, the public reads were trimmed at Q25 with fastp and aligned with MiXCR, with productive beta chains retained. Duplicate CDR3 protein sequences are folded into a single record with the most common DNA and genes. The sample table lists 1.5 million to 2 million distinct CDR3 sequences, under 35% of them with a count of one. The ten largest account for 0.25% to 0.3% of the sample. Sequenced sample: cord blood. The receptors stem from a newborn girl in good health.

The J gene is TRBJ2-7, the V gene TRBV7-9; D is uncertain. The CDR3 contains 11 residues. Trimming left V 3 bases short and J 6 bases short, with 6 bases between. Germline V gives CDR1 SEHNR, CDR2 FQNEAQ (reference sequence). The CDR3 loop reads CASSLSFEQYF. For the CDR3, the DNA is TGTGCCAGCAGCTTGTCGTTCGAGCAGTACTTC.

V usage is TRBV7-2 and J usage is TRBJ2-7; maybe TRBD2 (5 bases). Germline V gene sequence: CDR1 SGHTA, CDR2 FQGNSA. Trimming pared 7 bases from V and 5 bases from J, leaving 15 bases between. CDR3 size: 13 residues. The CDR3 bases are TGTGCCAGCACCCTAGCCCACTTGCACGAGCAGTACTTC. Protein: CASTLAHLHEQYF.

This clonotype appeared a few times. The J gene is TRBJ2-5, the V gene TRBV3-1; D is possibly TRBD2 (6 bases). Trimming removed 1 base at V and 1 base at J, with 10 bases between. Germline V gene sequence: CDR1 LGHDT, CDR2 YNNKEL (reference sequence). The CDR3 extends over 15 amino acids. CDR3: CASSQVLALQETQYF. In nucleotides, the CDR3 is TGTGCCAGCAGCCAAGTCCTAGCGCTCCAAGAGACCCAGTACTTC.

On this clonotype: The junction differs from germline at one of its ends, possibly a read error. V is TRBV5-1 and J is TRBJ2-1; D gene uncertain. CDR3 length equals 15 residues. Germline V gene lookup returns CDR1 SGHRS and CDR2 YFSETQ. DNA of the CDR3: TGCGCCTGCAGCTTAGTACGGAGCTCCTACAATGAGCAGTTCTTC. This gives the protein CACSLVRSSYNEQFF.

This chain uses TRBV5-1 with TRBJ1-2, with 8 bases identical to TRBD1. Germline trimming cut 1 base from V and 5 bases from J; bases unmatched to any gene: 19. The CDR3 is 19 residues long. Per germline, CDR1 SGHRS and CDR2 YFSETQ. The DNA of the CDR3 is TGCGCCAGCAGCTTGCCACGATCAGGGGGCAGACCCACTGATTATGGCTACACCTTC. This encodes CASSLPRSGGRPTDYGYTF.

The V call is TRBV30, the J call TRBJ2-5, with 9 bases matching TRBD1. The DNA end is a closer match to TRBJ2-7, so the J assignment may be wrong. The CDR3 loop spans 13 amino acids. CDR1 is GTSNPN and CDR2 is SVGIG in the germline V gene (reference sequence). The CDR3 loop reads CAWSGTGAYEQYF. The CDR3 coding sequence is TGTGCCTGGAGTGGGACAGGGGCTTACGAGCAGTACTTC.

V and J are TRBV12-3 or TRBV12-4 and TRBJ2-7; D uncertain. This CDR3 spans 14 amino acids. V lost 5 bases to trimming and J lost 0 bases, with 11 bases between them. CDR3 protein: CASSPDGNSYEQYF. For the CDR3, the DNA is TGTGCCAGCAGTCCGGACGGTAACTCCTACGAGCAGTACTTC.

This clonotype was recorded a few times. The CDR3: CASSLISFQGRYNEQFF. CDR3 bases: TGTGCCAGCAGTTTAATTAGCTTCCAGGGGCGCTACAATGAGCAGTTCTTC. The chain joins TRBV27 to TRBJ2-1; a weak D match, TRBD1 (6 bases). V lost 2 bases and J lost 3, with 17 bases in between. The CDR3 is 17 amino acids. Germline V CDR1 and CDR2: MNHEY, SMNVEV (reference sequence).

The genes are TRBV10-1 and TRBJ2-2; TRBD1 matches at 8 bases. CDR3 size: 13 residues. CDR1 and CDR2 from the germline V gene are WNHNN and SYGVQD (reference sequence). Losses at the gene ends were 6 bases for V and 6 bases for J; bases not matched to a gene: 3. CDR3 DNA: TGCGCCAGCAGGTCGGACAGGGCCGGGGAGCTGTTTTTT. As protein: CASRSDRAGELFF.

The chain links TRBV7-2 to TRBJ2-1; the D call may be TRBD1 or TRBD2 (5 bases each). This CDR3 is built from 13 residues. V lost 0 bases and J 8 bases, leaving 8 bases between the germline ends. Germline CDR1 and CDR2: SGHTA and FQGNSA. CDR3 amino acids: CASSLAWDDEQFF. The CDR3 DNA is TGTGCCAGCAGCTTAGCGTGGGACGATGAGCAGTTCTTC.

This clonotype has only a few counts. The rearrangement joins TRBV20-1 to TRBJ1-1, with a tentative D call TRBD1 (6 bases). Looked up from germline, CDR1 is DFQATT and CDR2 is SNEGSKA (reference sequence). CDR3 size: 14 residues. V lost 0 bases, J lost 4 bases, and 12 bases lay in between. CDR3 coding DNA: TGCAGTGCTAGAGATAGGCAGGGGCCCACTGAAGCTTTCTTT. Its translation: CSARDRQGPTEAFF.

This clonotype was seen more than once but under ten times. V gene TRBV4-1 combines with J gene TRBJ2-1; maybe TRBD1 (5 bases). V was clipped by 3 bases and J by 9 bases, with 9 bases between them. CDR1 is MGHRA and CDR2 is YSYEKL in the germline V gene. This CDR3 is 12 amino acids long. The CDR3 DNA reads as TGCGCCAGCAGCCATGTTAGGGGTGAGCAGTTCTTC. Translation gives CASSHVRGEQFF.

This sequence joins TRBV2 and TRBJ1-5, with D perhaps TRBD1 (6 bases). This CDR3 is built from 14 residues. Trimming removed 8 bases at V and 6 bases at J, with 17 bases between. Germline loops: CDR1 SNHLY, CDR2 FYNNEI. This CDR3 is CASETGNAGQPQHF. CDR3 nucleotides: TGTGCCAGCGAAACAGGGAACGCAGGTCAGCCCCAGCATTTT.

The V gene is TRBV9, the J gene TRBJ2-3, with TRBD2 matching 9 bases. Germline CDR1 reads SGDLS; CDR2 reads YYNGEE. V lost 0 bases, J lost 5 bases, and 7 bases stayed unmatched. The CDR3 extends over 16 amino acids. The CDR3 is CASSVDAGGTVDTQYF. CDR3 nucleotide sequence: TGTGCCAGCAGCGTAGACGCGGGAGGGACGGTAGATACGCAGTATTTT. The complete variable domain, with remaining parts taken from reference TRBV9 and TRBJ2-3, reads DSGVTQTPKHLITATGQRVTLRCSPRSGDLSVYWYQQSLDQGLQFLIQYYNGEERAKGNILERFSAQQFPDLHSELNLSSLELGDSALYFCASSVDAGGTVDTQYFGPGTRLTVL.

The gene calls are TRBV27 and TRBJ2-3; tentative D call: TRBD2 (6 bases). Trimming left V 3 bases short and J 0 bases short, with 13 bases between. The CDR3 has 16 residues. Germline loops: CDR1 MNHEY, CDR2 SMNVEV (reference sequence). The CDR3 is CASSLGRRFSTDTQYF. CDR3 DNA sequence: TGTGCCAGCAGTTTGGGGAGGAGGTTTAGCACAGATACGCAGTATTTT.

This clonotype was seen a handful of times. The chain employs TRBV29-1 and TRBJ2-6, with a weak D call TRBD1 (6 bases). CDR1 and CDR2 from the germline V gene are SQVTM and ANQGSEA. The CDR3 length is 14 residues. V lost 6 bases and J 1 base, leaving 10 bases between the germline ends. The CDR3 region is CSVADRSGANVLTF. DNA for the CDR3: TGCAGCGTAGCAGACAGGTCTGGGGCCAACGTCCTGACTTTC. Looking up the rest from reference TRBV29-1 and TRBJ2-6 gives the full variable domain: SAVISQKPSRDICQRGTSLTIQCQVDSQVTMMFWYRQQPGQSLTLIATANQGSEATYESGFVIDKFPISRPNLTFSTLTVSNMSPEDSSIYLCSVADRSGANVLTFGAGSRLTVL.

The rearrangement links TRBV7-2 to TRBJ1-2; D unresolved. This CDR3 has 13 amino acids. V was clipped by 5 bases and J by 8 bases, with 15 bases between them. The germline V gene encodes CDR1 SGHTA and CDR2 FQGNSA. The CDR3 region is CASSPRAQSGYTF. CDR3 DNA sequence: TGTGCCAGCAGCCCTCGGGCGCAGAGCGGCTACACCTTC.

In its sample, this clonotype was seen a few times. The genes are TRBV9 and TRBJ1-2; D gene ambiguous. This CDR3 is built from 14 residues. Germline CDR1 reads SGDLS; CDR2 reads YYNGEE. V lost 0 bases to trimming and J lost 4 bases, with 10 bases between them. The CDR3 nucleotides read TGTGCCAGCAGCGTAGATGACCCGGGCTATGGCTACACCTTC. Protein: CASSVDDPGYGYTF.

The genes are TRBV13 and TRBJ1-1; D is unresolved. CDR3 length: 14 residues. Trimming left V 0 bases short and J 5 bases short, with 10 bases between. CDR1 PRHDT and CDR2 FYEKMQ come from the germline V gene (reference sequence). The CDR3 DNA reads TGTGCCAGCAGCTTAGGGGCAGCGAGGACTGAAGCTTTCTTT. This sequence encodes CASSLGAARTEAFF.

The V call is TRBV20-1, the J call TRBJ1-5; D gene uncertain. The CDR3 contains 13 residues. V dropped 1 base and J dropped 4 bases, with 8 bases sitting between them. Germline-derived CDR1 and CDR2 are DFQATT and SNEGSKA (reference sequence). CDR3: CSARGPRNQPQHF. In DNA form, the CDR3 reads TGCAGTGCTAGAGGACCACGAAATCAGCCCCAGCATTTT.